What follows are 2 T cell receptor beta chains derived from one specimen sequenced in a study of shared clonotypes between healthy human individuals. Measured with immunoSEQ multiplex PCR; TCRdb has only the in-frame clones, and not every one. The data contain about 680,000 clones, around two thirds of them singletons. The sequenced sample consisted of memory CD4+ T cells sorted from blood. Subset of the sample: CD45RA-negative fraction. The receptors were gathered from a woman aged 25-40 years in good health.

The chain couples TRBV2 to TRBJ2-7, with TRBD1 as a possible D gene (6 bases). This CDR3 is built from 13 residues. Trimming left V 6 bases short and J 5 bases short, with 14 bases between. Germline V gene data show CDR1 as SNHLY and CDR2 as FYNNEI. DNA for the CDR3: TGTGCCAGCAGGGTAGGGGGTTTTAACGAGCAGTACTTC. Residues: CASRVGGFNEQYF.

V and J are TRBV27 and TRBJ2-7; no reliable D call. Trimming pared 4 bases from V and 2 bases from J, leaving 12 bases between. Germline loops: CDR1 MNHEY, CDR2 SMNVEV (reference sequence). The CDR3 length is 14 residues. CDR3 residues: CASSYTQDPYEQYF. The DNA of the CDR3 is TGTGCCAGCAGTTATACTCAGGATCCCTACGAGCAGTACTTC.